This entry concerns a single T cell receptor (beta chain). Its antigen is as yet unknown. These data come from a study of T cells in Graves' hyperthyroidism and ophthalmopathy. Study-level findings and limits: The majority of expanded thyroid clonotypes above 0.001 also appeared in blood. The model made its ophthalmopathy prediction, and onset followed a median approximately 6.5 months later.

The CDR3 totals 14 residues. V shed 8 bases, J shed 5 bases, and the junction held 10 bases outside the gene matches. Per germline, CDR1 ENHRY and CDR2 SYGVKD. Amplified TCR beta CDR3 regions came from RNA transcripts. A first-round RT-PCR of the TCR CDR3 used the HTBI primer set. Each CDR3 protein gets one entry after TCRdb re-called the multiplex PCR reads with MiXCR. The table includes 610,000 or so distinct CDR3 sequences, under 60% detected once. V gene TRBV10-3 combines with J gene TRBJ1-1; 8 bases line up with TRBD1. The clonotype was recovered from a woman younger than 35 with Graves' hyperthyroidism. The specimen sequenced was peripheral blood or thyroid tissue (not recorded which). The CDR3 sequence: CAIARTGLGTEAFF. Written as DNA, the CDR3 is TGTGCCATCGCGAGGACAGGGTTAGGTACTGAAGCTTTCTTT.